The 23 T cell receptor beta chains in this list originate from one sample, sequenced in a study of cytomegalovirus exposure and HLA in healthy donors. Data came from immunoSEQ multiplex PCR; TCRdb stores just in-frame clones and leaves some out. The sample holds hundreds of thousands of clones, roughly 80% seen once. Sequencing used PBMCs. The receptor source for this set is a woman under 30 in good health and CMV-seronegative.

The chain employs TRBV6-1 and TRBJ2-1, with D possibly being TRBD2 (6 bases). CDR1 is MNHNS, CDR2 SASEGT, per germline. V was cut by 8 bases and J by 12 bases, with 20 bases left in between. This CDR3 has 13 amino acids. CDR3 coding DNA: TGTGCCAGCGGCTACAATCGGGGGATGAGGCAGTTCTTC. Amino acids: CASGYNRGMRQFF.

The chain has TRBV2 and TRBJ2-1; 7 positions match TRBD2. CDR3 size: 15 residues. The V and J ends lost 7 bases and 0 bases, in that order; junction bases with no gene match: 6. Germline V gives CDR1 SNHLY, CDR2 FYNNEI. The CDR3 coding sequence is TGTGCCAGCACCAGCGGGGAGGGCTCCTACAATGAGCAGTTCTTC. Translated: CASTSGEGSYNEQFF. Full variable domain (outside the CDR3, taken from reference TRBV2 and TRBJ2-1): EPEVTQTPSHQVTQMGQEVILRCVPISNHLYFYWYRQILGQKVEFLVSFYNNEISEKSEIFDDQFSVERPDGSNFTLKIRSTKLEDSAMYFCASTSGEGSYNEQFFGPGTRLTVL.

The chain is built from TRBV28 and TRBJ2-2; D assignment may be TRBD1 or TRBD2 (7 bases each). V was clipped by 7 bases and J by 6 bases, with 15 bases between them. Per the germline V gene, CDR1 is MDHEN and CDR2 is SYDVKM. This CDR3 spans 14 amino acids. CDR3 coding DNA: TGTGCCAGCAAGCCACAGGGGAGGGCCGGGGAGCTGTTTTTT. This codes for CASKPQGRAGELFF.

The gene calls are TRBV9 and TRBJ1-2; 8 bases fit TRBD1. The V gene end was trimmed by 3 bases and the J gene end by 5 bases; junction bases not matched to a gene: 9. Germline CDR1 reads SGDLS; CDR2 reads YYNGEE. The CDR3 extends over 15 amino acids. CDR3 in amino acids: CASSDNDRGWYGYTF. The CDR3 nucleotides read TGTGCCAGCAGCGACAACGACAGGGGTTGGTATGGCTACACCTTC.

V gene TRBV6-4 combines with J gene TRBJ2-1; no firm D call. This CDR3 has 16 residues. The V end lost 2 bases, the J end lost 2 bases, and 13 bases lay between the germline ends. CDR1 and CDR2 from the germline V gene are MRHNA and SNTAGT. The CDR3 DNA sequence: TGTGCCAGCAGTGACACTTCCTACCCCCCCTACAATGAGCAGTTCTTC. Its protein is CASSDTSYPPYNEQFF.

The chain employs TRBV19 and TRBJ1-5, with D unclear. The germline V gene has CDR1 LNHDA and CDR2 SQIVND (reference sequence). V lost 7 bases and J 0 bases, leaving 13 bases between the germline ends. The CDR3 loop spans 15 amino acids. In DNA, the CDR3 is TGTGCCAGTACCACCCCGTGGGATAGCAATCAGCCCCAGCATTTT. It yields the protein CASTTPWDSNQPQHF.

V gene TRBV28 combines with J gene TRBJ2-6; D remains ambiguous. CDR1 is MDHEN, CDR2 SYDVKM, per germline. This CDR3 spans 16 amino acids. The V gene lost 3 bases and the J gene lost 4 bases, with 13 bases spanning the gap. In DNA form, the CDR3 reads TGTGCCAGCAGTTTCCAAGCGTTGGCCGGGGCCAACGTCCTGACTTTC. This sequence encodes CASSFQALAGANVLTF.

The genes are TRBV5-1 and TRBJ1-1, with a possible D match to TRBD1 (5 bases). The CDR3 contains 16 residues. Germline loops: CDR1 SGHRS, CDR2 YFSETQ. Trimming removed 0 bases from V and 0 bases from J, with 12 bases in between. The CDR3 loop reads CASSLDRGVMNTEAFF. CDR3 sequence (DNA): TGCGCCAGCAGCTTGGACCGGGGGGTGATGAACACTGAAGCTTTCTTT.

This clone has a single count. The V call is TRBV9, the J call TRBJ2-7, with a weak D call TRBD2 (6 bases). This CDR3 has 14 residues. The V end was cut by 3 bases, the J end by 7 bases, with 17 bases between. Per germline, CDR1 SGDLS and CDR2 YYNGEE. This CDR3 is CASSAGTPRGEQYF. DNA of the CDR3: TGTGCCAGCAGCGCTGGGACTCCGAGAGGGGAGCAGTACTTC.

This clone was counted a few times. V usage is TRBV15 and J usage is TRBJ1-2; tentatively, D is TRBD1 (5 bases). Germline lookup yields CDR1 LNHNV and CDR2 YYDKDF (reference sequence). Trimming removed 1 base at V and 0 bases at J, with 9 bases between. This CDR3 has 15 residues. The CDR3 sequence is CATSRVVGANYGYTF. The DNA of the CDR3 is TGTGCCACCAGCAGAGTTGTGGGGGCTAACTATGGCTACACCTTC.

The chain couples TRBV12-5 to TRBJ2-2; either TRBD1 or TRBD2 may fit D (6 bases each). Germline V CDR1 and CDR2: LGHNT, FRNRAP. V lost 4 bases, J lost 1 base, and 13 bases lay in between. The CDR3 is 16 amino acids. CDR3 amino acids: CASGWSGGQNTGELFF. For the CDR3, the DNA is TGTGCTAGTGGTTGGTCCGGGGGCCAGAACACCGGGGAGCTGTTTTTT.

The chain couples TRBV6-5 to TRBJ1-2; D ambiguous. Trimming removed 2 bases at V and 4 bases at J, with 11 bases between. This CDR3 region has 14 residues. The germline V gene encodes CDR1 MNHEY and CDR2 SVGAGI. The CDR3 nucleotides are TGTGCCAGCAGTTACCAATCCAACGGCTATGGCTACACCTTC. Translated: CASSYQSNGYGYTF.

In this sample, this clone turned up once. This chain links TRBV19 with TRBJ1-4; D is perhaps TRBD1 (5 bases). The CDR3 spans 16 residues. V was pared by 8 bases and J by 3 bases, with 19 bases between. From germline, CDR1 is LNHDA and CDR2 SQIVND (reference sequence). CDR3 nucleotide sequence: TGTGCCAGTGCCCAGGGTAGAGCTTTGGCTAATGAAAAACTGTTTTTT. It codes for CASAQGRALANEKLFF.

The genes are TRBV28 and TRBJ1-1; TRBD1 matches 9 bases. The CDR3 is made up of 14 amino acids. Looked up from germline, CDR1 is MDHEN and CDR2 is SYDVKM. The V gene end was trimmed by 8 bases and the J gene end by 4 bases; junction bases not matched to a gene: 8. The CDR3 DNA sequence: TGTGCCAGCGGGGTACAGGGGGCTGGCACTGAAGCTTTCTTT. Protein sequence: CASGVQGAGTEAFF.

The chain uses TRBV2 and TRBJ1-2; 9 positions match TRBD1. Germline-derived CDR1 and CDR2 are SNHLY and FYNNEI. This CDR3 has 15 amino acids. The J segment lost 5 bases and the V segment lost 8 bases, leaving 12 bases of the junction unmatched. The chain's CDR3 is CASSPTRQGDYGYTF. DNA of the CDR3: TGTGCCAGCTCCCCCACCCGACAGGGGGATTATGGCTACACCTTC.

This chain links TRBV11-1 with TRBJ2-1; TRBD2 matches 13 bases. CDR3 size: 15 residues. Germline V gene sequence: CDR1 SGHAT, CDR2 FQDESV (reference sequence). Trimming took 5 bases from V and 6 from J; bases not matched to a gene: 4. CDR3 sequence (DNA): TGTGCCAGCAGCAGCCGACTAGCGGGGGGCAATGAGCAGTTCTTC. Amino acid sequence: CASSSRLAGGNEQFF.

V is TRBV25-1 and J is TRBJ1-4; D might be TRBD1 (5 bases). This CDR3 is built from 14 residues. Trimming removed 2 bases from V and 5 bases from J, with 9 bases in between. CDR1 is MGHDK and CDR2 is SYGVNS in the germline V gene. CDR3 bases: TGTGCCAGCAGTGAACGGGGGGGAAATGAAAAACTGTTTTTT. It is translated as CASSERGGNEKLFF.

The rearrangement links TRBV7-9 to TRBJ2-2, with 9 bases that match TRBD2. CDR1 is SEHNR and CDR2 is FQNEAQ in the germline V gene (reference sequence). J was trimmed by 9 bases and V by 2 bases; bases with no gene match: 10. This CDR3 region has 16 residues. CDR3 amino acids: CASSLPAGREGRELFF. Here the CDR3 DNA reads TGTGCCAGCAGCTTACCTGCCGGGCGGGAGGGCCGGGAGCTGTTTTTT.

The V gene is TRBV5-6, the J gene TRBJ1-2, with D unclear. V was clipped by 4 bases and J by 8 bases, with 12 bases between them. CDR3 size: 12 residues. Germline-derived CDR1 and CDR2 are SGHDT and YYEEEE. The CDR3 nucleotides are TGTGCCAGCAGCCTGAGGGTAGGCGGCTACACCTTC. Translating it yields CASSLRVGGYTF. The full variable domain, rest sourced from reference TRBV5-6 and TRBJ1-2, is DAGVTQSPTHLIKTRGQQVTLRCSPKSGHDTVSWYQQALGQGPQFIFQYYEEEERQRGNFPDRFSGHQFPNYSSELNVNALLLGDSALYLCASSLRVGGYTFGSGTRLTVV.

The genes are TRBV7-8 and TRBJ2-5; 8 bases line up with TRBD2. The CDR3 sequence is 14 residues long. CDR1 and CDR2 from the germline V gene are SGHVS and FQNEAQ. After removal of 5 bases from V and 5 bases from J, the junction contained 7 bases not matched to a gene. The CDR3 region is CASSRGGAGETQYF. The DNA for the CDR3 is TGTGCCAGCAGCCGGGGGGGAGCCGGGGAGACCCAGTACTTC.

The chain uses TRBV2 and TRBJ1-1; the D gene is possibly TRBD1 (5 bases). With 8 bases removed from V and 4 bases from J, the gap between germline ends came to 14 bases. CDR1 is SNHLY and CDR2 is FYNNEI in the germline V gene. The CDR3 is 13 amino acids. CDR3 nucleotides: TGTGCCAGCGAGAAGTTCGGGGGCACTGAAGCTTTCTTT. Protein sequence: CASEKFGGTEAFF.

The table lists this clone with a count of one. J is TRBJ1-1 and V is TRBV6-5; a possible D gene is TRBD1 (5 bases). The germline V gene encodes CDR1 MNHEY and CDR2 SVGAGI. This CDR3 is built from 12 residues. V was clipped by 4 bases and J by 10 bases, with 13 bases between them. In nucleotides, the CDR3 is TGTGCCAGCAGTTCTAGCCAGGGAGGAGCTTTCTTT. Protein product: CASSSSQGGAFF.

CDR3 nucleotide sequence: TGTGCCAGCAGTTCCATGGTAGGGGTGGGGCACTACAATGAGCAGTTCTTC. Translating it yields CASSSMVGVGHYNEQFF. The chain has TRBV27 and TRBJ2-1, with D possibly TRBD1 on 5 matching bases. CDR1 MNHEY and CDR2 SMNVEV come from the germline V gene (reference sequence). The CDR3 consists of 17 residues. V shed 4 bases and J shed 3 bases, with 19 bases lying between them.